This T cell receptor (beta chain) is from a study of blood T cell repertoires in COVID-19. Study overall: Samples of COVID-19 (acute and convalescent) were obtained from the United States, Italy and Spain.

Per the germline V gene, CDR1 is MGHRA and CDR2 is YSYEKL. V lost 6 bases, J lost 2 bases, and 19 bases lay in between. The CDR3 runs to 17 residues. Participants were aged 18 to 89 years, lived in over 20 US areas, and enrolled virtually. Under the authors' procedure: Amplification of reference gene primers was used by the study to estimate nucleated cell counts. The method was immunoSEQ multiplex PCR; TCRdb's version includes in-frame clones alone and lacks a portion of them. That table gives V, J and clone size, and the DNA gave D and trimming. The table shows roughly 220,000 clones, with roughly 85% occurring only once.

The chain links TRBV4-1 to TRBJ2-2; D is ambiguous. The source of this sequence is a woman between 40 and 50 years old with acute COVID-19. Input material: PBMCs or T cells enriched from blood (not recorded which). CDR3 residues: CASSRTPQPTNTGELFF. CDR3 nucleotide sequence: TGCGCCAGCAGTCGCACCCCACAGCCAACTAACACCGGGGAGCTGTTTTTT.